This T cell receptor beta chain was documented in a study of CD8 T cells in ankylosing spondylitis. Study-level points and caveats: For ankylosing spondylitis blood, a TCR beta motif of 7 or 8 highly homologous variants appeared characteristic.

5'-RACE, quantitative and with molecular barcodes, yielded the TCR beta libraries. Each CDR3 protein gets one entry after TCRdb re-called the 5' RACE reads with MiXCR. The data contain approximately 30,000 distinct CDR3 sequences, 7.2% of them seen just once; the ten biggest clones take up about 10%. This clonotype was counted only a few times. Antigen specificity is unknown. Trimming pared 5 bases from V and 5 bases from J, leaving 25 bases between. The germline V gene has CDR1 SGHTA and CDR2 FQGNSA. This CDR3 region has 17 residues. This sequence originates from a male donor with ankylosing spondylitis or in good health (not recorded which). This rearrangement joins TRBV7-2 to TRBJ2-7, with D perhaps matching TRBD2 (6 bases). Sequences were obtained from blood, either unsorted or a sorted T cell fraction (not recorded which). CDR3 amino acids: CASSLFRGGGPGNEQYF. CDR3 nucleotides: TGTGCCAGCAGCCTCTTTCGGGGTGGAGGGCCGGGGAACGAGCAGTACTTC.